The 10 T cell receptor beta chains in this list originate from one sample, sequenced in a study of response to subunit inactivated influenza vaccine. A single record per CDR3 protein comes from TCRdb applying MiXCR to the RT-PCR reads. In the table there are about 540,000 distinct CDR3 sequences, approximately 24% of which are singletons. These data are also associated with another study on T cells expressing NK-cell markers. From that report: A 5'RACE template switching approach incorporating UMIs was used to make TCR beta cDNA.

Source: CD4+ T cells sorted from PBMCs, taken approximately 12 days after vaccination. These receptors were collected from a man aged 50 to 59 who received an inactivated influenza vaccine.

As regards this clonotype: This is likely a read error, given that the CDR3 carries no conserved phenylalanine or tryptophan at its end. This sequence joins TRBV20-1 and TRBJ2-3; D call uncertain. Germline CDR1 and CDR2: DFQATT and SNEGSKA (reference sequence). Trimming left V 0 bases short and J 6 bases short, with 7 bases between. This CDR3 has 12 residues. CDR3 coding DNA: TGCAGTGCTAGAGATCCAATGGATACGCAGTATTCT. It is translated as CSARDPMDTQYS.

V and J are TRBV4-3 and TRBJ1-2; the match to TRBD1 covers 7 bases. With V trimmed by 5 bases and J by 5 bases, 5 bases remained unmatched. Germline CDR1 reads LGHNA; CDR2 reads YSLEER. The CDR3 has 13 amino acids. This CDR3 is CASSNRDRYGYTF. CDR3 nucleotide sequence: TGCGCCAGCAGCAACCGGGACAGATATGGCTACACCTTC.

This clonotype was recorded a few times. The J gene is TRBJ1-2, the V gene TRBV3-1, with D unclear. Germline V gene lookup returns CDR1 LGHDT and CDR2 YNNKEL (reference sequence). There are 16 residues in the CDR3. V was pared by 1 base and J by 0 bases, with 12 bases between. CDR3 protein: CASSQGRRRANYGYTF. The CDR3 nucleotides are TGTGCCAGCAGCCAAGGTCGCCGAAGGGCTAACTATGGCTACACCTTC.

This rearrangement joins TRBV3-1 to TRBJ1-1, with TRBD1 matching 8 bases. Per germline, CDR1 LGHDT and CDR2 YNNKEL (reference sequence). J was trimmed by 9 bases and V by 3 bases; bases with no gene match: 9. CDR3 length: 14 residues. This CDR3 is CASSQLGQEVQAFF. The DNA for the CDR3 is TGTGCCAGCAGCCAGCTGGGACAGGAGGTTCAAGCTTTCTTT.

In its sample, this clonotype was seen many times. The rearrangement links TRBV5-1 to TRBJ1-5; no clear D. Germline values: CDR1 SGHRS, CDR2 YFSETQ. The CDR3 is made up of 13 amino acids. Trimming shortened V by 4 bases and J by 2 bases, and 7 bases separated the two germline ends. DNA of the CDR3: TGCGCCAGCAGCCGTCGAGGCAATCAGCCCCAGCATTTT. Residues: CASSRRGNQPQHF.

The V and J genes are TRBV15 and TRBJ2-1, with D unresolved. Germline CDR1 and CDR2: LNHNV and YYDKDF (reference sequence). With 0 bases removed from V and 3 bases from J, the gap between germline ends came to 3 bases. The length of the CDR3 is 13 residues. DNA of the CDR3: TGTGCCACCAGCAGAGATCGCTACAATGAGCAGTTCTTC. This codes for CATSRDRYNEQFF.

V gene TRBV27 combines with J gene TRBJ1-2; weak D call: TRBD1 (5 bases). Looked up from germline, CDR1 is MNHEY and CDR2 is SMNVEV (reference sequence). CDR3 length: 14 amino acids. V gave up 5 bases and J gave up 4 bases, with 14 bases separating them. The CDR3 region has the DNA TGTGCCAGCAGTACGGGACCCAAGGGCTATGGCTACACCTTC. It specifies CASSTGPKGYGYTF.

This rearrangement joins TRBV29-1 to TRBJ2-7; the D is unclear. The germline CDR1 and CDR2 sequences are SQVTM and ANQGSEA. There are 13 residues in the CDR3. V gave up 1 base and J gave up 3 bases, with 10 bases separating them. The CDR3 nucleotides are TGCAGCGTTGAAGTAAGGGCGAACTACGAGCAGTACTTC. Translation: CSVEVRANYEQYF.

This clonotype was seen more than once but under ten times. A much larger clone is a single base away; this may be a read error. The rearrangement joins TRBV12-3 or TRBV12-4 to TRBJ1-3; D ambiguous. With 5 bases removed from V and 0 bases from J, the gap between germline ends came to 5 bases. The CDR3 length is 13 residues. The CDR3 DNA is TGTGCCAGCAGTAGGAGCTCTGGAAACACCATATATTTT. Protein sequence: CASSRSSGNTIYF.

This clonotype has more than one count but fewer than ten. The chain recombines TRBV3-1 with TRBJ1-3; D gene ambiguous. Looked up from germline, CDR1 is LGHDT and CDR2 is YNNKEL (reference sequence). V lost 7 bases and J lost 2, with 3 bases in between. The CDR3 totals 11 residues. CDR3 sequence (DNA): TGTGCCAGCAATGCTGGAAACACCATATATTTT. Protein: CASNAGNTIYF.